Below are 31 T cell receptor beta chains sequenced from a single sample in a study of cytomegalovirus exposure and HLA in healthy donors. Amplification used 60 Vbeta primers and 13 Jbeta primers. The protocol was immunoSEQ multiplex PCR, while the TCRdb copy is restricted to in-frame clones and leaves out a portion. The repertoire includes under 200,000 clones, more than 75% of them detected once, and 0.96% sits in the top ten. Sequencing was performed on PBMCs. The receptors come from a girl aged 2 to 9 in good health and CMV-seropositive.

The chain recombines TRBV9 with TRBJ2-3; TRBD1 matches at 7 bases. CDR1 SGDLS and CDR2 YYNGEE come from the germline V gene. V lost 2 bases, J lost 2 bases, and 2 bases stayed unmatched. CDR3 length equals 14 residues. CDR3 bases: TGTGCCAGCAGCGTTGACAGGGACACAGATACGCAGTATTTT. Translation: CASSVDRDTDTQYF.

This rearrangement joins TRBV6-5 to TRBJ1-1; no clear D. The V end lost 2 bases, the J end lost 1 base, and 8 bases lay between the germline ends. The CDR3 sequence is 14 residues long. The germline gives CDR1 MNHEY, CDR2 SVGAGI. This CDR3 reads CASSYEDWNTEAFF. In nucleotides, the CDR3 is TGTGCCAGCAGTTACGAGGATTGGAACACTGAAGCTTTCTTT.

V gene TRBV4-1 combines with J gene TRBJ2-3; tentatively, D is TRBD2 (7 bases). Trimming removed 3 bases from V and 2 bases from J, with 15 bases in between. CDR3 length equals 16 residues. The germline gives CDR1 MGHRA, CDR2 YSYEKL. For the CDR3, the DNA is TGCGCCAGCAGCCAGGGGGCGGGACTACTCACAGATACGCAGTATTTT. This gives the protein CASSQGAGLLTDTQYF.

V usage is TRBV28 and J usage is TRBJ1-1; D not resolved. This CDR3 comprises 16 residues. Trimming shortened V by 2 bases and J by 0 bases, and 13 bases separated the two germline ends. Germline V CDR1 and CDR2: MDHEN, SYDVKM. In nucleotides, the CDR3 is TGTGCCAGCAGTTTACAAGGCAGCGGGGTGAACACTGAAGCTTTCTTT. This sequence encodes CASSLQGSGVNTEAFF.

The J gene is TRBJ1-5, the V gene TRBV27, with TRBD1 matching over 7 bases. CDR3 length: 15 amino acids. Germline trimming cut 4 bases from V and 4 bases from J; bases unmatched to any gene: 7. Germline assignment: CDR1 MNHEY and CDR2 SMNVEV (reference sequence). CDR3 region: CASSWTAGGNQPQHF. Here the CDR3 DNA reads TGTGCCAGCAGTTGGACGGCAGGGGGGAATCAGCCCCAGCATTTT.

The rearrangement links TRBV6-4 to TRBJ2-2; no reliable D call. This CDR3 is built from 14 residues. Trimming removed 3 bases at V and 2 bases at J, with 7 bases between. The germline V gene encodes CDR1 MRHNA and CDR2 SNTAGT. The chain's CDR3 is CASSEESNTGELFF. The CDR3 DNA follows: TGTGCCAGCAGTGAGGAGAGTAACACCGGGGAGCTGTTTTTT.

This clone was counted a single time. The chain recombines TRBV7-3 with TRBJ2-1; weak D call: TRBD1 (6 bases). This CDR3 is 18 amino acids long. CDR1 is SGHTA and CDR2 is FQGTGA in the germline V gene. Trimming stripped 5 bases from V and 0 bases from J, with 20 bases between. CDR3 protein: CASSLQGPSPTSYNEQFF. The CDR3 DNA sequence: TGTGCCAGCAGCCTACAGGGCCCCAGCCCCACCTCCTACAATGAGCAGTTCTTC.

The CDR3 DNA follows: TGTGCCAGCAGCGTCAGGGGCCACACTGAAGCTTTCTTT. Its protein is CASSVRGHTEAFF. The chain has TRBV5-5 and TRBJ1-1, with D maybe TRBD1 (6 bases). Per the germline V gene, CDR1 is SGHKS and CDR2 is YYEKEE (reference sequence). CDR3 length: 13 amino acids. V lost 4 bases and J 3 bases, leaving 10 bases between the germline ends.

CDR3 bases: TGTGCCAGCAGTGTGGGACAGGGCAGTGGCTACACCTTC. Protein sequence: CASSVGQGSGYTF. The chain is built from TRBV7-2 and TRBJ1-2; 9 positions match TRBD1. V was pared by 6 bases and J by 7 bases, with 6 bases of the junction left unmatched. In germline, CDR1 is SGHTA, CDR2 FQGNSA. The CDR3 has 13 amino acids.

This clone was detected a few times. The chain carries TRBV25-1 and TRBJ1-2; 7 nucleotides line up with TRBD1. Germline V CDR1 and CDR2: MGHDK, SYGVNS. This CDR3 contains 13 residues. The V gene end was trimmed by 3 bases and the J gene end by 9 bases; junction bases not matched to a gene: 7. The CDR3 DNA sequence: TGTGCCAGCAGTGATTATCGACAGGGTCGCTACACCTTC. Translating it yields CASSDYRQGRYTF.

V is TRBV30 and J is TRBJ1-2, with TRBD1 identical over 8 bases. Germline loops: CDR1 GTSNPN, CDR2 SVGIG (reference sequence). Losses at the gene ends were 3 bases for V and 6 bases for J; bases not matched to a gene: 6. The CDR3 has 13 residues. CDR3 protein: CAWSAGQGHGYTF. The CDR3 DNA reads as TGTGCCTGGAGCGCAGGACAGGGTCATGGCTACACCTTC.

V is TRBV5-1 and J is TRBJ2-1; 13 nucleotides line up with TRBD2. Germline CDR1 reads SGHRS; CDR2 reads YFSETQ. V shed 0 bases and J 9 bases; nucleotides not matched to a gene: 12. CDR3 length: 18 amino acids. The CDR3 region has the DNA TGCGCCAGCAGCTTGGTGGTGGGACTAGCGGGATTCGAGGGTGAGCAGTTCTTC. Residues: CASSLVVGLAGFEGEQFF.

The CDR3 reads CASSLGLAGGYGEQFF. CDR3 in DNA: TGCGCCAGCAGCCTCGGACTAGCGGGAGGGTATGGTGAGCAGTTCTTC. The rearrangement joins TRBV5-1 to TRBJ2-1, with TRBD2 matching 15 bases. The CDR3 length is 16 residues. The J segment lost 9 bases and the V segment lost 4 bases, leaving 8 bases of the junction unmatched. The germline gives CDR1 SGHRS, CDR2 YFSETQ.

The chain carries TRBV9 and TRBJ2-3; D perhaps matches TRBD1 (6 bases). Trimming removed 2 bases from V and 5 bases from J, with 6 bases in between. From germline, CDR1 is SGDLS and CDR2 YYNGEE. This CDR3 is 12 amino acids long. The CDR3: CASSVTGDTQYF. The DNA for the CDR3 is TGTGCCAGCAGCGTGACAGGAGATACGCAGTATTTT.

This rearrangement joins TRBV12-5 to TRBJ2-1; TRBD2 matches at 7 bases. The CDR3 is 18 residues long. V was pared by 3 bases and J by 0 bases, with 11 bases of the junction left unmatched. CDR1 LGHNT and CDR2 FRNRAP come from the germline V gene. CDR3: CASGFTPSGNPSYNEQFF. The CDR3 DNA reads as TGTGCTAGTGGTTTCACCCCTAGCGGTAATCCCTCCTACAATGAGCAGTTCTTC.

The chain recombines TRBV30 with TRBJ2-1; a weak D match, TRBD2 (5 bases). In germline, CDR1 is GTSNPN, CDR2 SVGIG (reference sequence). The V end was cut by 5 bases, the J end by 8 bases, with 16 bases between. The CDR3 sequence is 13 residues long. This CDR3 reads CAWLPSYRHEQFF. As DNA, the CDR3 is TGTGCCTGGTTACCTAGCTATCGCCATGAGCAGTTCTTC.

This sequence joins TRBV29-1 and TRBJ2-1; D perhaps matches TRBD2 (6 bases). Per germline, CDR1 SQVTM and CDR2 ANQGSEA. The V and J ends lost 5 bases and 7 bases respectively, with 24 bases between them. CDR3 length: 16 residues. The CDR3 is CSVRAGGTLLGNEQFF. In nucleotides, the CDR3 is TGCAGCGTTAGGGCGGGCGGGACGTTGCTGGGTAATGAGCAGTTCTTC.

This rearrangement joins TRBV28 to TRBJ1-1; 8 bases match TRBD1. Germline V gene sequence: CDR1 MDHEN, CDR2 SYDVKM. V was pared by 5 bases and J by 8 bases, with 10 bases of the junction left unmatched. CDR3 size: 14 residues. DNA of the CDR3: TGTGCCAGCAGTCCAGACCTGGGGACAGGAGAAGCTTTCTTT. This gives the protein CASSPDLGTGEAFF. The full variable domain, completed using reference TRBV28 and TRBJ1-1, is DVKVTQSSRYLVKRTGEKVFLECVQDMDHENMFWYRQDPGLGLRLIYFSYDVKMKEKGDIPEGYSVSREKKERFSLILESASTNQTSMYLCASSPDLGTGEAFFGQGTRLTVV.

This clone is a singleton in its sample. V usage is TRBV15 and J usage is TRBJ1-2; 8 nucleotides agree with TRBD1. The CDR3 runs to 14 residues. V lost 3 bases, J lost 2 bases, and 2 bases stayed unmatched. Germline CDR1 LNHNV, CDR2 YYDKDF (reference sequence). The CDR3 reads CATSRQGANYGYTF. DNA for the CDR3: TGTGCCACCAGCAGGCAGGGGGCGAACTATGGCTACACCTTC.

The chain combines TRBV5-4 with TRBJ2-1, with a possible D match to TRBD1 (5 bases). CDR1 and CDR2 from the germline V gene are SGHNT and YYREEE (reference sequence). The CDR3 covers 11 residues. Trimming removed 10 bases at V and 10 bases at J, with 15 bases between. CDR3 loop: CAQGIRGEQFF. The CDR3 DNA follows: TGTGCCCAGGGTATACGAGGCGAGCAGTTCTTC.

The V gene is TRBV5-5, the J gene TRBJ1-5; 8 bases match TRBD1. With 4 bases clipped from V and 3 bases from J, the junction kept 3 bases outside the gene matches. CDR1 SGHKS and CDR2 YYEKEE come from the germline V gene (reference sequence). This CDR3 has 14 amino acids. In DNA, the CDR3 is TGTGCCAGCAGCCTGGACAGGGTCAATCAGCCCCAGCATTTT. Protein sequence: CASSLDRVNQPQHF.

V is TRBV19 and J is TRBJ2-1; 7 bases align to TRBD1. The CDR3 runs to 11 residues. With 1 base clipped from V and 12 bases from J, the junction kept 0 bases outside the gene matches. Germline V gene sequence: CDR1 LNHDA, CDR2 SQIVND (reference sequence). CDR3 DNA: TGTGCCAGTAGTATAGGGGACAGGCAGTTCTTC. Translated, it gives CASSIGDRQFF.

This chain uses TRBV11-2 with TRBJ1-4, with D possibly TRBD1 on 5 matching bases. In germline, CDR1 is SGHAT, CDR2 FQNNGV. This CDR3 is 15 amino acids long. Trimming took off 5 bases at V and 6 bases at J, with 16 bases between the two ends. CDR3 sequence reads: CASSQDTLGHEKLFF. CDR3 nucleotide sequence: TGTGCCAGCAGCCAGGACACCCTGGGGCATGAAAAACTGTTTTTT.

The chain combines TRBV30 with TRBJ1-1; 9 bases are a match to TRBD1. Germline assignment: CDR1 GTSNPN and CDR2 SVGIG (reference sequence). V was pared by 3 bases and J by 8 bases, with 7 bases of the junction left unmatched. The CDR3 covers 13 residues. CDR3 nucleotides: TGTGCCTGGAGAAGGACAGGGGCGCCCGAAGCTTTCTTT. Residues: CAWRRTGAPEAFF.

The chain employs TRBV27 and TRBJ2-2; 9 bases match TRBD2. Per the germline V gene, CDR1 is MNHEY and CDR2 is SMNVEV (reference sequence). The V segment lost 3 bases and the J segment 7 bases; nucleotides outside the gene matches: 6. The CDR3 totals 15 residues. CDR3 protein: CASSFGGRADGELFF. For the CDR3, the DNA is TGTGCCAGCAGTTTCGGCGGGAGGGCGGACGGGGAGCTGTTTTTT.

V usage is TRBV19 and J usage is TRBJ2-3; TRBD1 matches 11 bases. There are 15 residues in the CDR3. The trim removed 5 bases at V and 6 bases at J, leaving 7 bases unmatched. Germline CDR1 and CDR2: LNHDA and SQIVND (reference sequence). The CDR3: CASSARDRGWDTQYF. The CDR3 DNA sequence: TGTGCCAGTAGTGCGCGGGACAGGGGGTGGGATACGCAGTATTTT.

CDR3 DNA: TGTGCCTGGAATACTCTACCTCGGACTAGCGGGAGAGGCACAGATACGCAGTATTTT. Protein sequence: CAWNTLPRTSGRGTDTQYF. This chain links TRBV30 with TRBJ2-3; TRBD2 agrees at 13 bases. There are 19 residues in the CDR3. Germline V lookup: CDR1 GTSNPN, CDR2 SVGIG (reference sequence). V lost 4 bases and J lost 1; bases outside the gene matches: 14.

The chain recombines TRBV2 with TRBJ1-3; 10 bases match TRBD1. Germline V CDR1 and CDR2: SNHLY, FYNNEI. This CDR3 is 13 amino acids long. Trimming at V came to 8 bases and at J to 7 bases, leaving 5 bases not matched to a gene. CDR3 region: CASGGTGVNTIYF. The DNA for the CDR3 is TGTGCCAGCGGGGGGACAGGGGTGAACACCATATATTTT.

The rearrangement joins TRBV30 to TRBJ2-5; the D gene is possibly TRBD2 (5 bases). The CDR3 length is 13 residues. Trimming removed 0 bases from V and 6 bases from J, with 11 bases in between. Germline V CDR1 and CDR2: GTSNPN, SVGIG (reference sequence). CDR3 bases: TGTGCCTGGAGTGTACTAGGCGGACAGACCCAGTACTTC. This codes for CAWSVLGGQTQYF.

The table lists this clone with a count of one. V and J are TRBV6-1 and TRBJ2-1, with D maybe TRBD2 (6 bases). V was trimmed by 5 bases and J by 4 bases, leaving 15 bases between them. There are 15 residues in the CDR3. Germline CDR1 and CDR2: MNHNS and SASEGT. The CDR3 is CASSLTGLDYNEQFF. CDR3 nucleotides: TGTGCCAGCAGTCTAACGGGACTCGATTACAATGAGCAGTTCTTC.

The chain joins TRBV28 to TRBJ1-1, with a weak D call TRBD1 (5 bases). Germline CDR1 and CDR2: MDHEN and SYDVKM. With 6 bases removed from V and 3 bases from J, the gap between germline ends came to 8 bases. This CDR3 is 12 amino acids long. CDR3 residues: CASSGGYTEAFF. The CDR3 coding sequence is TGTGCCAGCAGCGGGGGGTACACTGAAGCTTTCTTT. Complete variable domain (other parts from reference TRBV28 and TRBJ1-1): DVKVTQSSRYLVKRTGEKVFLECVQDMDHENMFWYRQDPGLGLRLIYFSYDVKMKEKGDIPEGYSVSREKKERFSLILESASTNQTSMYLCASSGGYTEAFFGQGTRLTVV.